This T cell receptor beta chain emerged from a study of regulatory T cells in long-lasting Graves disease. General study points: Persistent Graves' patients showed reduced TCR diversity versus newly diagnosed patients. Favored gene segments in persistent disease were TRBV28, TRBJ1-2 and TRBJ2-5.

Library construction for TCR beta used iRepertoire HTBI primers and Arm-PCR of CDR3 regions. One entry per CDR3 protein results from TCRdb running MiXCR on the multiplex PCR reads. The data show about 530,000 distinct CDR3 sequences, with roughly 15% seen just once and 25% held by the top ten. V shed 6 bases, J shed 6 bases, and the junction held 7 bases outside the gene matches. In germline, CDR1 is ENHRY, CDR2 SYGVKD. This CDR3 has 13 residues. On this clonotype: Its antigen is currently unknown.

Time point here: newly diagnosed GD, antithyroid drugs for less than 3 months. Generation of the TCR library employed RNA extracted from PBMCs. The same sample was also studied in work on T cells in Graves' hyperthyroidism and ophthalmopathy. Per that paper: Among clonotypes expanded in thyroid above 0.001, most were also found in blood.

Specimen: peripheral blood mononuclear cells (PBMCs), collected at new diagnosis, from a patient treated with antithyroid drugs. The source is a middle-aged woman with Graves disease. The V and J genes are TRBV10-3 and TRBJ1-2, with 7 bases that match TRBD1. CDR3 sequence reads: CAIRRQGVDGYTF. The CDR3 DNA sequence: TGTGCCATCAGAAGACAGGGCGTCGATGGCTACACCTTC.